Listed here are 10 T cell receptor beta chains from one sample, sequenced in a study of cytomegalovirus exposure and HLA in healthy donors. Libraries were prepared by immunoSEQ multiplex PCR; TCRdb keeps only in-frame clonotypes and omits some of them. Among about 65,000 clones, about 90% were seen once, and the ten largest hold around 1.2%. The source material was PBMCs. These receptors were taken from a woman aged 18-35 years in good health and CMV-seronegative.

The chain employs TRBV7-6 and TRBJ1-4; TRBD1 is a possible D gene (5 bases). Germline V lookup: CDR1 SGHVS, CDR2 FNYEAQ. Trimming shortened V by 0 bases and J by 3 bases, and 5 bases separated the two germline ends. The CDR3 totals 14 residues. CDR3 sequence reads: CASSLAGANEKLFF. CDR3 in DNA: TGTGCCAGCAGCTTAGCAGGGGCTAATGAAAAACTGTTTTTT.

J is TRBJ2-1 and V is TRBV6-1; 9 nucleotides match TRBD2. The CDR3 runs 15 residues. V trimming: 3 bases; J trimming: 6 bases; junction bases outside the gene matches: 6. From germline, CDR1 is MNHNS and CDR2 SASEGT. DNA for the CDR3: TGTGCCAGCAGTGACCGTAGCGGGAGCACCAATGAGCAGTTCTTC. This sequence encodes CASSDRSGSTNEQFF.

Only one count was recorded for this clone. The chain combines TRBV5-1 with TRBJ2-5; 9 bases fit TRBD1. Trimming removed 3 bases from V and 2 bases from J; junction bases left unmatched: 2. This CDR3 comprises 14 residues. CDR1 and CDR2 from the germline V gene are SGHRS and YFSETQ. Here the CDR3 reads CASSSGTGQETQYF. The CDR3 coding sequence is TGCGCCAGCAGCTCTGGGACAGGGCAAGAGACCCAGTACTTC.

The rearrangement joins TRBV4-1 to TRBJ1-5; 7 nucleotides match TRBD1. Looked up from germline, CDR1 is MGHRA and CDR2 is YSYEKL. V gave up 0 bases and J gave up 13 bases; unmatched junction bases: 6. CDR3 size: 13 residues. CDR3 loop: CASSQEHRGWQHF. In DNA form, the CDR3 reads TGCGCCAGCAGCCAAGAGCACAGGGGCTGGCAGCATTTT.

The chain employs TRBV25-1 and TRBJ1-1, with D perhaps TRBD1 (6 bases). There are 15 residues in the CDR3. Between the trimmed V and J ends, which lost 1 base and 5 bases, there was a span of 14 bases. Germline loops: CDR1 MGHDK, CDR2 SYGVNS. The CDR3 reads CASSEWGGLGTEAFF. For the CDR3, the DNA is TGTGCCAGCAGTGAATGGGGGGGGCTAGGAACTGAAGCTTTCTTT.

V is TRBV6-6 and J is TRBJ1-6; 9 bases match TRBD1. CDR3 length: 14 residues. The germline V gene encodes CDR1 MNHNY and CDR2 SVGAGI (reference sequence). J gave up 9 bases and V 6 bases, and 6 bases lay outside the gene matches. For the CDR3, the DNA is TGTGCCAGCAGCCCGGGACAGGGTGCTTCACCCCTCCACTTT. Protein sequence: CASSPGQGASPLHF.

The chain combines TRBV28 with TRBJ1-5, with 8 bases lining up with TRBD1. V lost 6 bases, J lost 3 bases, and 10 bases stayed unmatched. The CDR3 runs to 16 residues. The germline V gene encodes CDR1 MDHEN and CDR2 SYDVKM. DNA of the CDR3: TGTGCCAGCAGATACAGCGGACAGGGAAACAATCAGCCCCAGCATTTT. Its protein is CASRYSGQGNNQPQHF.

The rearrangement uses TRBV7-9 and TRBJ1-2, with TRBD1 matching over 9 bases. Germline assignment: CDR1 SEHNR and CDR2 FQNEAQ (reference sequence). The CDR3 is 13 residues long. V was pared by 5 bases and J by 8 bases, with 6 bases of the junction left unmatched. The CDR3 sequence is CASSLRQGDGYTF. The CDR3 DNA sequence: TGTGCCAGCAGCCTGCGACAGGGGGACGGCTACACCTTC. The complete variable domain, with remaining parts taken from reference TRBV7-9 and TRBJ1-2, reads DTGVSQNPRHKITKRGQNVTFRCDPISEHNRLYWYRQTLGQGPEFLTYFQNEAQLEKSRLLSDRFSAERPKGSFSTLEIQRTEQGDSAMYLCASSLRQGDGYTFGSGTRLTVV.

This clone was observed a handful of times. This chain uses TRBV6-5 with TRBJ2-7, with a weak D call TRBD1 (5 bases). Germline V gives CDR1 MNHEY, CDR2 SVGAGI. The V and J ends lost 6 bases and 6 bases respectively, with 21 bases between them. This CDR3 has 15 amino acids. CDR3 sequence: CASSSLTRLQAEQYF. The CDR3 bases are TGTGCCAGCAGCTCCCTCACCCGATTACAGGCCGAGCAGTACTTC.

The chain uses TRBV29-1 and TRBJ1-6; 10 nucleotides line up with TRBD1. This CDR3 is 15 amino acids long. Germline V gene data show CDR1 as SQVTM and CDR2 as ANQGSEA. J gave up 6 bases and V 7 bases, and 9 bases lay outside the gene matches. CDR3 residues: CSAPVGDRGNSPLHF. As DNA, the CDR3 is TGCAGCGCCCCGGTTGGGGACAGGGGTAATTCACCCCTCCACTTT.